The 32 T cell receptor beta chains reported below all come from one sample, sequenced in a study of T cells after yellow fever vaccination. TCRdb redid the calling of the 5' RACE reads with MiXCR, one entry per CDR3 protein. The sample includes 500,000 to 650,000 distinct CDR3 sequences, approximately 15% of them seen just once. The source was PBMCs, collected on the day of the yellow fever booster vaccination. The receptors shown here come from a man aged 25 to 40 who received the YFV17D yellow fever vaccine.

The CDR3 nucleotides are TGCAGTGCTAGAGGACAGGATAACTCCTACGAGCAGTACTTC. Protein: CSARGQDNSYEQYF. The J gene is TRBJ2-7, the V gene TRBV20-1; a weak D match, TRBD1 (6 bases). Trimming removed 1 base at V and 0 bases at J, with 10 bases between. This CDR3 has 14 residues. Germline loops: CDR1 DFQATT, CDR2 SNEGSKA (reference sequence).

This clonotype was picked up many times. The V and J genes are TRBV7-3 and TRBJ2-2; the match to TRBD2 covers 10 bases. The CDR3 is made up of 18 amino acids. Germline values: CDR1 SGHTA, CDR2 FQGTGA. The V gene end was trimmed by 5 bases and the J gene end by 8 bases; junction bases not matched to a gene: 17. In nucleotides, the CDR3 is TGTGCCAGCAGCCCAACGACTAGCGGGCTCCCTAGGGAAGGGGAGCTGTTTTTT. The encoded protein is CASSPTTSGLPREGELFF. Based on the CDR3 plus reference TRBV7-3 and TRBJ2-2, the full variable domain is GAGVSQTPSNKVTEKGKYVELRCDPISGHTALYWYRQSLGQGPEFLIYFQGTGAADDSGLPNDRFFAVRPEGSVSTLKIQRTERGDSAVYLCASSPTTSGLPREGELFFGEGSRLTVL.

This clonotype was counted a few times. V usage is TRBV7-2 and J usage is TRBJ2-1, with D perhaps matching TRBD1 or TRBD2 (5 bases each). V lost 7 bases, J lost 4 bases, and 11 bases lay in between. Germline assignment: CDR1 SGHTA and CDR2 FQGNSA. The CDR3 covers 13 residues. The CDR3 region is CASTLGTYNEQFF. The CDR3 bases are TGTGCCAGCACCCTAGGGACGTACAATGAGCAGTTCTTC.

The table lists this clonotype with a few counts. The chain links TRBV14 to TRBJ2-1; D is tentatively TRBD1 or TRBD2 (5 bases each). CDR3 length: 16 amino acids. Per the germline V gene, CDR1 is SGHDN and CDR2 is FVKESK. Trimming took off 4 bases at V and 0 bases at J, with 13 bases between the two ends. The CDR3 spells CASSPGTSSSYNEQFF. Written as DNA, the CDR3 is TGTGCCAGCAGCCCCGGGACGAGCAGCTCCTACAATGAGCAGTTCTTC. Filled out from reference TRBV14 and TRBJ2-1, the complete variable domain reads EAGVTQFPSHSVIEKGQTVTLRCDPISGHDNLYWYRRVMGKEIKFLLHFVKESKQDESGMPNNRFLAERTGGTYSTLKVQPAELEDSGVYFCASSPGTSSSYNEQFFGPGTRLTVL.

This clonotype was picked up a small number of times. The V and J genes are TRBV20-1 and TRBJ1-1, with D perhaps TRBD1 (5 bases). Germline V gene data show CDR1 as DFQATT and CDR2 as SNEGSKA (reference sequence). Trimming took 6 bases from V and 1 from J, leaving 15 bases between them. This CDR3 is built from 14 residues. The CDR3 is CSADTGTANTEAFF. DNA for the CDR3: TGCAGTGCCGATACCGGGACGGCGAACACTGAAGCTTTCTTT.

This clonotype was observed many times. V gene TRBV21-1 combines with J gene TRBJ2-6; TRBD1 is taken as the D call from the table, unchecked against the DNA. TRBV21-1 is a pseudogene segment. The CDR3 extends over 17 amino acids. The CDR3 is CAGYRARDPSGANVLTF. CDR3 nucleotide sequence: TGTGCCGGCTACAGGGCTCGGGATCCCTCTGGGGCCAACGTCCTGACTTTC.

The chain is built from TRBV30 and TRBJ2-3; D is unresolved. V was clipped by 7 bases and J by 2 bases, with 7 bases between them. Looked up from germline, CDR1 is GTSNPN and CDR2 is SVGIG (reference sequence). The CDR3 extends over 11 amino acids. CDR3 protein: CAYSLTDTQYF. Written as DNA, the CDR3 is TGTGCCTACTCTCTCACAGATACGCAGTATTTT.

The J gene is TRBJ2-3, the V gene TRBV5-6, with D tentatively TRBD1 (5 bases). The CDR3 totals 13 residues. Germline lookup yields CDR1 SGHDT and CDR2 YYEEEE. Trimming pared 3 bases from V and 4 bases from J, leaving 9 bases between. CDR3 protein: CASSSQAPDTQYF. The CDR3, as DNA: TGTGCCAGCAGCTCACAGGCCCCAGATACGCAGTATTTT.

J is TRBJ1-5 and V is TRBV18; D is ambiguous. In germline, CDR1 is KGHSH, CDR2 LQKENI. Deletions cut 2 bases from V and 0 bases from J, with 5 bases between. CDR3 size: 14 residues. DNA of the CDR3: TGTGCCAGCTCACCAACCAATAGCAATCAGCCCCAGCATTTT. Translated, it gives CASSPTNSNQPQHF.

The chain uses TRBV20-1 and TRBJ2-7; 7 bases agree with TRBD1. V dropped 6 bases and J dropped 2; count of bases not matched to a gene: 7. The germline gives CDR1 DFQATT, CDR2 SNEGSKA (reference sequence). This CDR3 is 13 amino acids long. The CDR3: CSAQPGQTYEQYF. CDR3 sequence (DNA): TGCAGTGCGCAACCGGGACAGACCTACGAGCAGTACTTC.

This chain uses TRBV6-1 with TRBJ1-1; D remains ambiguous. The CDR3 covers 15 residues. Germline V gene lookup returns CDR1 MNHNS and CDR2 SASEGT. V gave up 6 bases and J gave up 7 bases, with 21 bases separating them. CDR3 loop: CASSVRTPPTSEAFF. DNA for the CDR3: TGTGCCAGCAGCGTAAGGACCCCCCCGACTAGTGAAGCTTTCTTT.

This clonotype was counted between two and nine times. CDR3 residues: CASSLGPSGSRGEQFF. In nucleotides, the CDR3 is TGTGCCAGCAGTTTAGGCCCTAGCGGGAGTCGGGGTGAGCAGTTCTTC. The chain combines TRBV27 with TRBJ2-1; TRBD2 matches 10 bases. The germline V gene encodes CDR1 MNHEY and CDR2 SMNVEV (reference sequence). There are 16 residues in the CDR3. V shed 2 bases and J 9 bases; nucleotides not matched to a gene: 10.

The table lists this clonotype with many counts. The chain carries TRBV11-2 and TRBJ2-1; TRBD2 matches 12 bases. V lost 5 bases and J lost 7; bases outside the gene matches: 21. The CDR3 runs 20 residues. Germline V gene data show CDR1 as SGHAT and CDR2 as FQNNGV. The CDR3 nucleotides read TGTGCCAGCAGCCTACTAGAACAGGGGGCCATACTAGCGGGAGGAAATGAGCAGTTCTTC. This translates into CASSLLEQGAILAGGNEQFF.

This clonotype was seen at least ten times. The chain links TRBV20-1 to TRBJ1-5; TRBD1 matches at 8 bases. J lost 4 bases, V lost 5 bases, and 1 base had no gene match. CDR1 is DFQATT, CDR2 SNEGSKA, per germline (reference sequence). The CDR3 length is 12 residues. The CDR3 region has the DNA TGCAGTGCTCGGACAGGGAATCAGCCCCAGCATTTT. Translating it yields CSARTGNQPQHF.

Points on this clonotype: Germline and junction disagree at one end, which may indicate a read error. The CDR3 spells CASTLEQGPPYF. The CDR3 bases are TGTGCCAGCACTTTAGAACAAGGCCCCCCGTATTTT. The J gene is TRBJ2-3, the V gene TRBV12-3 or TRBV12-4, with D uncertain. The CDR3 is 12 residues long.

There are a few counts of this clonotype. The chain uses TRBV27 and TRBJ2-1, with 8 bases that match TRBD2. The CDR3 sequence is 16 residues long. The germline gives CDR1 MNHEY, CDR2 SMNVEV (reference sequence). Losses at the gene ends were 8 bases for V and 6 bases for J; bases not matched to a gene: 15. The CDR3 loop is CASWTSLAELANEQFF. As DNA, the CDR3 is TGTGCCAGCTGGACATCACTAGCGGAGCTTGCCAATGAGCAGTTCTTC.

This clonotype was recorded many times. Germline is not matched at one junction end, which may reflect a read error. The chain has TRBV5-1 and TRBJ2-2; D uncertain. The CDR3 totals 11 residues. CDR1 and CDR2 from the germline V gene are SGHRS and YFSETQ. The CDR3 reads CASSLEGELFF. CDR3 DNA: TGTGCCAGCAGCTTAGAAGGGGAGCTGTTTTTT.

CDR3 nucleotide sequence: TGCAGTGCTTGGAGGGGGTCGAACGGCTACACCTTC. Translated: CSAWRGSNGYTF. The chain couples TRBV20-1 to TRBJ1-2; tentative D call: TRBD1 (6 bases). CDR1 and CDR2 from the germline V gene are DFQATT and SNEGSKA (reference sequence). Trimming cost V 5 bases and J 8 bases, with 15 bases left between them. The CDR3 runs 12 residues.

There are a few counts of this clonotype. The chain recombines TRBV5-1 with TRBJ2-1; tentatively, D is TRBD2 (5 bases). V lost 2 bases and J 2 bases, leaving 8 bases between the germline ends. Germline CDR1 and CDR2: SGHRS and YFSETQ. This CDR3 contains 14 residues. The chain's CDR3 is CASSLAETYNEQFF. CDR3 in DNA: TGCGCCAGCAGCTTAGCGGAAACCTACAATGAGCAGTTCTTC.

The chain's CDR3 is CSASRGRVDTQYF. DNA of the CDR3: TGCAGTGCTAGTCGCGGGAGAGTAGATACGCAGTATTTT. The chain links TRBV20-1 to TRBJ2-3, with TRBD2 matching over 7 bases. With 3 bases clipped from V and 5 bases from J, the junction kept 5 bases outside the gene matches. This CDR3 is 13 amino acids long. Germline V gives CDR1 DFQATT, CDR2 SNEGSKA (reference sequence).

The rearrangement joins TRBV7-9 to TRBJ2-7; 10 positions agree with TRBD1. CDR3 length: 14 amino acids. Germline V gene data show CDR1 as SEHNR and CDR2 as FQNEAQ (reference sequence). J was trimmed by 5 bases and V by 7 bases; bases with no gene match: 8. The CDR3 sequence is CASTKGQGKDEQYF. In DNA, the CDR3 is TGTGCCAGCACCAAGGGACAGGGGAAAGACGAGCAGTACTTC.

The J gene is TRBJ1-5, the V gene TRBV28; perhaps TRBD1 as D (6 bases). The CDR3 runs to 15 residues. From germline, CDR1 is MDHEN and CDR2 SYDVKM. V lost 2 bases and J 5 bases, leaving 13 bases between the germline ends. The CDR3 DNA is TGTGCCAGCAGTTTAGCGGGGGGGCTGGATCAGCCCCAGCATTTT. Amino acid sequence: CASSLAGGLDQPQHF. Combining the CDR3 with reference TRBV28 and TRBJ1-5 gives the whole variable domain DVKVTQSSRYLVKRTGEKVFLECVQDMDHENMFWYRQDPGLGLRLIYFSYDVKMKEKGDIPEGYSVSREKKERFSLILESASTNQTSMYLCASSLAGGLDQPQHFGDGTRLSIL.

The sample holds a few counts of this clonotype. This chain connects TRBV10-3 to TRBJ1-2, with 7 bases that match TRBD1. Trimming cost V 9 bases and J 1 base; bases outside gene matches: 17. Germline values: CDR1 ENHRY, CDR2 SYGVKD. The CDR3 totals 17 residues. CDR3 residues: CAISTPSDRAGNYGYTF. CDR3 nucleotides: TGTGCCATTTCAACCCCTTCCGACAGGGCGGGTAACTATGGCTACACCTTC.

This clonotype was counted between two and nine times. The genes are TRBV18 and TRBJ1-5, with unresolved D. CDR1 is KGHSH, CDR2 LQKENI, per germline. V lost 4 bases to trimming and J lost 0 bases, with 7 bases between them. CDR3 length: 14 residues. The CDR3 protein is CASSRRDSNQPQHF. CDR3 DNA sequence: TGTGCCAGCTCACGGCGAGATAGCAATCAGCCCCAGCATTTT.

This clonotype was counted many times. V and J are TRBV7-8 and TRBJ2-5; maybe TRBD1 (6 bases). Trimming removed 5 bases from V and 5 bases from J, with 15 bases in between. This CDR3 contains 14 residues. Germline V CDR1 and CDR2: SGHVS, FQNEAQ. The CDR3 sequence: CASSLTQGWETQYF. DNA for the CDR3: TGTGCCAGCAGCCTAACACAGGGTTGGGAGACCCAGTACTTC.

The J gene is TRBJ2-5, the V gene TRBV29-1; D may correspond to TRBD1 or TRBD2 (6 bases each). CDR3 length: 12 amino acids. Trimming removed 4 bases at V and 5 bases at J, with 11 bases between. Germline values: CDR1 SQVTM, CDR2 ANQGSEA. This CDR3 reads CSVARGLETQYF. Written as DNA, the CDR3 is TGCAGCGTTGCCCGGGGGCTGGAGACCCAGTACTTC. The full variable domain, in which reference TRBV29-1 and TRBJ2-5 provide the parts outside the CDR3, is SAVISQKPSRDICQRGTSLTIQCQVDSQVTMMFWYRQQPGQSLTLIATANQGSEATYESGFVIDKFPISRPNLTFSTLTVSNMSPEDSSIYLCSVARGLETQYFGPGTRLLVL.

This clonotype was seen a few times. DNA of the CDR3: TGTGCCAGCAGCCAAGTCGGGGGCAGGGTGAACACCGGGGAGCTGTTTTTT. It specifies CASSQVGGRVNTGELFF. V gene TRBV14 combines with J gene TRBJ2-2; D may match TRBD1 or TRBD2 (6 bases each). Germline lookup yields CDR1 SGHDN and CDR2 FVKESK. The CDR3 has 17 amino acids. Trimming removed 1 base at V and 1 base at J, with 13 bases between. Full variable domain (outside the CDR3, taken from reference TRBV14 and TRBJ2-2): EAGVTQFPSHSVIEKGQTVTLRCDPISGHDNLYWYRRVMGKEIKFLLHFVKESKQDESGMPNNRFLAERTGGTYSTLKVQPAELEDSGVYFCASSQVGGRVNTGELFFGEGSRLTVL.

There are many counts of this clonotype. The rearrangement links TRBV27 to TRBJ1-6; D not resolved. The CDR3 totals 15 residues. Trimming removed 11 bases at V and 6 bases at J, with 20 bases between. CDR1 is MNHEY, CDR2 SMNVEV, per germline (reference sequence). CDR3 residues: CADRRKRTANSPLHF. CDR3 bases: TGTGCCGACCGACGGAAACGCACGGCTAATTCACCCCTCCACTTT.

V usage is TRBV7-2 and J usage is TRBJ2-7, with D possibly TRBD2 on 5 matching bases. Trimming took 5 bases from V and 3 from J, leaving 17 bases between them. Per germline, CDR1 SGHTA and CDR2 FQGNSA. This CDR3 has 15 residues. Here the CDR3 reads CASSLTGPRGYEQYF. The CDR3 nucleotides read TGTGCCAGCAGCCTGACCGGGCCCCGGGGCTACGAGCAGTACTTC. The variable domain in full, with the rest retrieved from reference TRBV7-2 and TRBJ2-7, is GAGVSQSPSNKVTEKGKDVELRCDPISGHTALYWYRQSLGQGLEFLIYFQGNSAPDKSGLPSDRFSAERTGGSVSTLTIQRTQQEDSAVYLCASSLTGPRGYEQYFGPGTRLTVT.

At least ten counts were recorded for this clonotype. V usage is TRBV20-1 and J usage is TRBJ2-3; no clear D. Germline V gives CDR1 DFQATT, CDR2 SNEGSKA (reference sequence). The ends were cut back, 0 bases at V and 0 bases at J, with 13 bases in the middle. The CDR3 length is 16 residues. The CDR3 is CSARDVYVTSTDTQYF. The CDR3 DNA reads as TGCAGTGCTAGAGATGTGTACGTCACTAGCACAGATACGCAGTATTTT.

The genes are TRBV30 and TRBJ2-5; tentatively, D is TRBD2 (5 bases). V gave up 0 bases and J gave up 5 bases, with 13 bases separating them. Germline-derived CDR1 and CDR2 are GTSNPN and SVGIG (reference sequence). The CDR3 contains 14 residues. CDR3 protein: CAWSVVGGWETQYF. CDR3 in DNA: TGTGCCTGGAGTGTCGTGGGCGGGTGGGAGACCCAGTACTTC.

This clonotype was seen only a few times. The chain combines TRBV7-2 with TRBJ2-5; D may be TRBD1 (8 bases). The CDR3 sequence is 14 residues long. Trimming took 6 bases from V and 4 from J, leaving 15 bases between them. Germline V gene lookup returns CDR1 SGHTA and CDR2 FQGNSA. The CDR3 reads CASSPTGGAETQYF. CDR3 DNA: TGTGCCAGCAGTCCAACAGGGGGGGCAGAGACCCAGTACTTC.